The T cell receptor beta chain described here comes from a study of blood T cell repertoires in COVID-19. Turning to the study itself: Italy, Spain and the United States were the sources of the convalescent and acute COVID-19 samples. T cells, B-cell-depleted T cells, or PBMCs supplied cDNA or gDNA.

CDR1 SNHLY and CDR2 FYNNEI come from the germline V gene. The CDR3 extends over 14 amino acids. With 10 bases removed from V and 7 bases from J, the gap between germline ends came to 19 bases. Per the original data handling: Using reference gene primer amplification, nucleated cell counts were estimated. Measured with immunoSEQ multiplex PCR; TCRdb has only the in-frame clones, and not every one. D and trimming come from the DNA, and the V and J calls and clone size come from that table. In the table there are about 160,000 clones, just over 90% of which are singletons. Source material: peripheral blood. This clonotype was sampled from a man aged 18 to 29 with acute or convalescent COVID-19. The V and J genes are TRBV2 and TRBJ2-2; D is possibly TRBD2 (6 bases). In DNA form, the CDR3 reads TGTGCCACCCCCGGCGGGAAGGAAGTCGGGGAGCTGTTTTTT. Amino acids: CATPGGKEVGELFF. Drawing the rest from reference TRBV2 and TRBJ2-2, the complete variable domain is EPEVTQTPSHQVTQMGQEVILRCVPISNHLYFYWYRQILGQKVEFLVSFYNNEISEKSEIFDDQFSVERPDGSNFTLKIRSTKLEDSAMYFCATPGGKEVGELFFGEGSRLTVL.